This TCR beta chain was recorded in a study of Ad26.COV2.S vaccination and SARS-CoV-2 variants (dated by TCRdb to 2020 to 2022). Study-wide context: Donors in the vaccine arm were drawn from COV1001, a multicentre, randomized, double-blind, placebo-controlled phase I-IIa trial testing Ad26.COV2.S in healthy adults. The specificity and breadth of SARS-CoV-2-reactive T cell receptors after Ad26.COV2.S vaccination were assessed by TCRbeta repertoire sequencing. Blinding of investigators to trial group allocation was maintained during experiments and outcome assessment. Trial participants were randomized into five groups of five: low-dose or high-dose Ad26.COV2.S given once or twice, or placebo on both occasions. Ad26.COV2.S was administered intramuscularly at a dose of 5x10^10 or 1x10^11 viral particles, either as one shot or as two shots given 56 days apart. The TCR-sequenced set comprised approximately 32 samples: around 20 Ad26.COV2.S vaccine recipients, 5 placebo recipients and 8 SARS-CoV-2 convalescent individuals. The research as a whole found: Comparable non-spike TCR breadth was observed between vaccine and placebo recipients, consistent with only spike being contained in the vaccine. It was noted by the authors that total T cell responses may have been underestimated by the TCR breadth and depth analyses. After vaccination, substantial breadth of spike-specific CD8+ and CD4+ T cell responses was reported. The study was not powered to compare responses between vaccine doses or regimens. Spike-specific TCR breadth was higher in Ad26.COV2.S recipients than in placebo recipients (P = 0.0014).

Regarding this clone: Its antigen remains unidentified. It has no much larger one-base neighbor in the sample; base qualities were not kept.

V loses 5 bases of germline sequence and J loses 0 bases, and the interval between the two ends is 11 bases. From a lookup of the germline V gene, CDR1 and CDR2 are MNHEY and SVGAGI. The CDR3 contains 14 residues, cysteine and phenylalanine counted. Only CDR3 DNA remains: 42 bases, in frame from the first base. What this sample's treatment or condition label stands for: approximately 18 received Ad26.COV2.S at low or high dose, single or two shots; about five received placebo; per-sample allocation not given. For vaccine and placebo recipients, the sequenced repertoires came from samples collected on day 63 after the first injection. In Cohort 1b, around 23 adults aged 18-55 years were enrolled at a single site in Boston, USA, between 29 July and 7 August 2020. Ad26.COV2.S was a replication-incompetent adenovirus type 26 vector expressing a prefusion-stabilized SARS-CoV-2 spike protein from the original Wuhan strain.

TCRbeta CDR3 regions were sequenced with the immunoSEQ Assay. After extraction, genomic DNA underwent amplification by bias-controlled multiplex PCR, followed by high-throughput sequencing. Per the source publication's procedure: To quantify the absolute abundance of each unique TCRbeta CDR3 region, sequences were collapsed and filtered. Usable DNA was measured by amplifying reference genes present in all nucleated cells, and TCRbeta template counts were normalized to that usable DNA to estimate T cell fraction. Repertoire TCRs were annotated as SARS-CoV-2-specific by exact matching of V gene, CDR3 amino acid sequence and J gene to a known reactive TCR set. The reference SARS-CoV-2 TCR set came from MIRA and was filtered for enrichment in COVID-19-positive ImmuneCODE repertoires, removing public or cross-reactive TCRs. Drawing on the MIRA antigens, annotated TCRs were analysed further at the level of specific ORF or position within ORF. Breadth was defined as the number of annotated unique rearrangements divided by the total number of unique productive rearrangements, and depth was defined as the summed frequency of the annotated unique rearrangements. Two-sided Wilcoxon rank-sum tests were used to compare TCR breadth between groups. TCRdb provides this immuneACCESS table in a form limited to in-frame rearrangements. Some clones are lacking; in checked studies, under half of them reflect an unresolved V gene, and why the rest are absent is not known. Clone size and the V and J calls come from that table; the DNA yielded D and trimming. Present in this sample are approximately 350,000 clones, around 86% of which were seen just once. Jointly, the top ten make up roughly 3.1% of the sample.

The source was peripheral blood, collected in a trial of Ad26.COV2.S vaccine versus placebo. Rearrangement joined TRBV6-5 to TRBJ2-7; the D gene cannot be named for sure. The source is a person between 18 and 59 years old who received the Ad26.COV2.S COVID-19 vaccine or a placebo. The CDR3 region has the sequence CASSRTSSSYEQYF. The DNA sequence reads TGTGCCAGCAGTAGGACGTCCAGCTCCTACGAGCAGTACTTC.